The clone carrying this T cell receptor beta chain was observed a handful of times. The data belong to a study of glioma-infiltrating T cells after dendritic cell vaccination. Study-wide background: Glioblastoma patients came from Phase I and II dendritic cell vaccination trials.

Libraries were prepared by immunoSEQ multiplex PCR; TCRdb keeps only in-frame clonotypes and omits some of them. The sample yields roughly 100,000 clones, around 90% seen once. This CDR3 contains 16 residues. Germline values: CDR1 SGHRS, CDR2 YFSETQ. The V segment lost 0 bases and the J segment 5 bases; nucleotides outside the gene matches: 10. Described time point: after dendritic cell vaccination, including at tumor progression/relapse. This receptor was taken from a human donor with glioblastoma. This sequence joins TRBV5-1 and TRBJ1-1, with TRBD1 matching over 7 bases. The specimen comprised blood, sampled after dendritic cell vaccination. CDR3 DNA: TGCGCCAGCAGCTTGGGCTCGACAGGGTCGGGGACTGAAGCTTTCTTT. Translated, it gives CASSLGSTGSGTEAFF.